A selection of T cell receptor beta chains follows, all from one sample in a study of technical replicates of blood from a handful of donors. Produced via immunoSEQ multiplex PCR; TCRdb's table is partial and in-frame only. The sample lists tens of thousands of clones, approximately 78% occurring once. The sample taken for sequencing was PBMCs. All receptors derive from a human donor in good health. Some clones in this sample may be carry-over from other donors' samples. Each CDR3 is given with its conserved first and last residue. Each record gives: J gene, D gene, V gene, clone size, CDR3 DNA, CDR3 protein. The D gene is left open where the match is weak. Clone size is stated in some rows and not others, as once, few, many or a class when expanded.

J gene: TRBJ2-7; D gene: .; V gene: TRBV29-1; clone size: .; CDR3 DNA: TGCAGCTCGCCCCACAGGGAACCCCACGAGCAGTACTTC; CDR3 protein: CSSPHREPHEQYF
J gene: TRBJ2-3; D gene: .; V gene: TRBV7-3; clone size: .; CDR3 DNA: TGTGCCAGCAGCCGGGACTCCGCGAATACGCAGTATTTT; CDR3 protein: CASSRDSANTQYF
J gene: TRBJ1-1; D gene: .; V gene: TRBV6-6; clone size: few; CDR3 DNA: TGTGCCAGCACTAATGGGGGGGCAACTGAAGCTTTCTTT; CDR3 protein: CASTNGGATEAFF
J gene: TRBJ1-1; D gene: .; V gene: TRBV7-2; clone size: .; CDR3 DNA: TGTGCCAGCAGCTTAACCCTGGCCATTGAAGCTTTCTTT; CDR3 protein: CASSLTLAIEAFF
J gene: TRBJ2-7; D gene: TRBD2; V gene: TRBV2; clone size: once; CDR3 DNA: TGTGCCAGCAGCATCCCGGGGGACTCCTTAGCGGGGTCCTACGAGCAGTACTTC; CDR3 protein: CASSIPGDSLAGSYEQYF
J gene: TRBJ1-5; D gene: .; V gene: TRBV2; clone size: .; CDR3 DNA: TGTGCCAGCAGTGGTGGGGGAGGGAATCAGCCCCAGCATTTT; CDR3 protein: CASSGGGGNQPQHF
J gene: TRBJ2-2; D gene: TRBD2; V gene: TRBV4-2; clone size: .; CDR3 DNA: TGTGCCAGCAGCCCTGTTAGCGGGGGGGTTAACACCGGGGAGCTGTTTTTT; CDR3 protein: CASSPVSGGVNTGELFF
J gene: TRBJ1-2; D gene: TRBD1; V gene: TRBV19; clone size: .; CDR3 DNA: TGTGCCAGTAGTAGAACCGGGACAGGGGGCCTCTCCTATGGCTACACCTTC; CDR3 protein: CASSRTGTGGLSYGYTF
J gene: TRBJ2-7; D gene: .; V gene: TRBV6-5; clone size: .; CDR3 DNA: TGTGCCAGCAGGGCAGAGAACAGGGTTTACGAGCAGTACTTC; CDR3 protein: CASRAENRVYEQYF
J gene: TRBJ2-3; D gene: TRBD2; V gene: TRBV29-1; clone size: .; CDR3 DNA: TGCAGCGTTGTACCGGGGGGGGGCCCAGATACGCAGTATTTT; CDR3 protein: CSVVPGGGPDTQYF
J gene: TRBJ2-1; D gene: TRBD2; V gene: TRBV4-2; clone size: few; CDR3 DNA: TGTGCCAGCAGCCGAGGACTAGCGGAGTACAATGAGCAGTTCTTC; CDR3 protein: CASSRGLAEYNEQFF
J gene: TRBJ2-5; D gene: .; V gene: TRBV2; clone size: .; CDR3 DNA: TGTGCCAGCAGTGGAGATCTCGGGGAGACCCAGTACTTC; CDR3 protein: CASSGDLGETQYF
J gene: TRBJ2-1; D gene: .; V gene: TRBV5-1; clone size: .; CDR3 DNA: TGCGCCAGCAGCCCGAGCTCCTACAATGAGCAGTTCTTC; CDR3 protein: CASSPSSYNEQFF
J gene: TRBJ2-3; D gene: .; V gene: TRBV10-2; clone size: .; CDR3 DNA: TGCGCCAGCAGTCTGTCTCGCACAGATACGCAGTATTTT; CDR3 protein: CASSLSRTDTQYF
J gene: TRBJ2-3; D gene: TRBD1; V gene: TRBV2; clone size: .; CDR3 DNA: TGTGCCAGCAGGCCCGGGACAGGGTACGGCACAGATACGCAGTATTTT; CDR3 protein: CASRPGTGYGTDTQYF
J gene: TRBJ2-7; D gene: TRBD2; V gene: TRBV10-3; clone size: .; CDR3 DNA: TGTGCCAGCCTGGCGGGAGGGCCCTCCTACGAGCAGTACTTC; CDR3 protein: CASLAGGPSYEQYF
J gene: TRBJ1-1; D gene: .; V gene: TRBV6-6; clone size: .; CDR3 DNA: TGTGCCAGCAGTTACGGGCAGCTAAACACTGAAGCTTTCTTT; CDR3 protein: CASSYGQLNTEAFF
J gene: TRBJ2-1; D gene: TRBD2; V gene: TRBV4-3; clone size: once; CDR3 DNA: TGCGCCAGCAGCCAAGGGAGTGGAGTGATAGGCGGGGGAAATGAGCAGTTCTTC; CDR3 protein: CASSQGSGVIGGGNEQFF
J gene: TRBJ1-1; D gene: .; V gene: TRBV6-1; clone size: few; CDR3 DNA: TGTGCCAGCAGTGAAGCGCTAGGGGACACTGAAGCTTTCTTT; CDR3 protein: CASSEALGDTEAFF
J gene: TRBJ2-3; D gene: .; V gene: TRBV7-3; clone size: once; CDR3 DNA: TGTGCCAGCAGCTTGTATAGCACAGATACGCAGTATTTT; CDR3 protein: CASSLYSTDTQYF
J gene: TRBJ2-4; D gene: TRBD2; V gene: TRBV5-8; clone size: .; CDR3 DNA: TGTGCCAGCAGCTTGCAGGGACTAGCGGGAGGGCCTTCGGCCAAAAACATTCAGTACTTC; CDR3 protein: CASSLQGLAGGPSAKNIQYF
J gene: TRBJ1-5; D gene: .; V gene: TRBV7-2; clone size: .; CDR3 DNA: TGTGCCAGCAGCTTTGGGGGCTCTAGCAATCAGCCCCAGCATTTT; CDR3 protein: CASSFGGSSNQPQHF
J gene: TRBJ2-7; D gene: TRBD1; V gene: TRBV7-2; clone size: .; CDR3 DNA: TGTGCCAGCAGCCGGGACAGGGTCGAGCAGTACTTC; CDR3 protein: CASSRDRVEQYF
J gene: TRBJ2-2; D gene: .; V gene: TRBV7-9; clone size: .; CDR3 DNA: TGTGCCAGCAGCTTTCGGGCCGGGGAGCTGTTTTTT; CDR3 protein: CASSFRAGELFF
J gene: TRBJ1-5; D gene: .; V gene: TRBV30; clone size: few; CDR3 DNA: TGTGCCTGGAGCCCGGGGTATCAGCCCCAGCATTTT; CDR3 protein: CAWSPGYQPQHF
J gene: TRBJ2-2; D gene: TRBD2; V gene: TRBV9; clone size: few; CDR3 DNA: TGTGCCAGCAGCTTGAGCGGGGGGGCCAACGGGGAGCTGTTTTTT; CDR3 protein: CASSLSGGANGELFF
J gene: TRBJ1-2; D gene: TRBD1; V gene: TRBV5-4; clone size: .; CDR3 DNA: TGTGCCAGCAGCCCGGGACAGGGGGCAATCGGACGTGGCTACACCTTC; CDR3 protein: CASSPGQGAIGRGYTF
J gene: TRBJ1-5; D gene: .; V gene: TRBV5-4; clone size: .; CDR3 DNA: TGTGCCAGCAGCCCAGGGTCCGACCAGCCCCAGCATTTT; CDR3 protein: CASSPGSDQPQHF
J gene: TRBJ2-7; D gene: .; V gene: TRBV4-2; clone size: .; CDR3 DNA: TGTGCCAGCAGCCAACCCTCGTCGAAGCACTATTCCTACGAGCAGTACTTC; CDR3 protein: CASSQPSSKHYSYEQYF
J gene: TRBJ1-5; D gene: .; V gene: TRBV27; clone size: few; CDR3 DNA: TGTGCCAGCGGGAGCTTACCTCCAAATCAGCCCCAGCATTTT; CDR3 protein: CASGSLPPNQPQHF
J gene: TRBJ2-1; D gene: TRBD2; V gene: TRBV6-5; clone size: .; CDR3 DNA: TGTGCCAGCAGAGGGGGCGGGGGGGCGAATGAGCAGTTCTTC; CDR3 protein: CASRGGGGANEQFF
J gene: TRBJ2-7; D gene: TRBD2; V gene: TRBV4-3; clone size: .; CDR3 DNA: TGCGCCAGCAGCAAGACTAGCGGGGGCTCCTACGAGCAGTACTTC; CDR3 protein: CASSKTSGGSYEQYF
J gene: TRBJ2-5; D gene: TRBD2; V gene: TRBV7-9; clone size: .; CDR3 DNA: TGTGCCAGCAGCTTTACTAGCGGCCAAGAGACCCAGTACTTC; CDR3 protein: CASSFTSGQETQYF
J gene: TRBJ1-1; D gene: .; V gene: TRBV5-1; clone size: .; CDR3 DNA: TGCGCCAGCAGCTTTCAAGTGGGGACATCTGCTGAAGCTTTCTTT; CDR3 protein: CASSFQVGTSAEAFF
J gene: TRBJ2-5; D gene: .; V gene: TRBV5-8; clone size: .; CDR3 DNA: TGTGCCAGCAGCTTGAAGGGGGAGACCCAGTACTTC; CDR3 protein: CASSLKGETQYF
J gene: TRBJ1-5; D gene: .; V gene: TRBV18; clone size: .; CDR3 DNA: TGTGCCAGCTCACCAGGGGAGTACAATCAGCCCCAGCATTTT; CDR3 protein: CASSPGEYNQPQHF
J gene: TRBJ2-7; D gene: .; V gene: TRBV20-1; clone size: .; CDR3 DNA: TGCAGTGCTCGCCTCCGGGACGAGCAGTACTTC; CDR3 protein: CSARLRDEQYF
J gene: TRBJ1-6; D gene: .; V gene: TRBV13; clone size: few; CDR3 DNA: TGTGCCAGCAGCTTAGGGAGGGCGGCCCTCCACTTT; CDR3 protein: CASSLGRAALHF
J gene: TRBJ2-1; D gene: TRBD2; V gene: TRBV6-1; clone size: .; CDR3 DNA: TGTGCCAGCAGTGGACGACTAGCGGGAACCTACAATGAGCAGTTCTTC; CDR3 protein: CASSGRLAGTYNEQFF
J gene: TRBJ2-7; D gene: .; V gene: TRBV6-5; clone size: .; CDR3 DNA: TGTGCCAGCAGTTACTCGGTCCATCCAGGGCACGAGCAGTACTTC; CDR3 protein: CASSYSVHPGHEQYF
J gene: TRBJ2-7; D gene: .; V gene: TRBV4-1; clone size: .; CDR3 DNA: TGCGCCAGCAGCCAAGACGGTTTGGAGCAGTACTTC; CDR3 protein: CASSQDGLEQYF
J gene: TRBJ2-1; D gene: TRBD2; V gene: TRBV7-9; clone size: .; CDR3 DNA: TGTGCCAGCCAGACCCCGGGAGGGCCGGGCAATGAGCAGTTCTTC; CDR3 protein: CASQTPGGPGNEQFF
J gene: TRBJ2-7; D gene: TRBD1; V gene: TRBV12-5; clone size: .; CDR3 DNA: TGTGCTAGTGGTTTGCCCGGGACAGGGGTCTACGAGCAGTACTTC; CDR3 protein: CASGLPGTGVYEQYF
J gene: TRBJ2-7; D gene: TRBD2; V gene: TRBV7-3; clone size: .; CDR3 DNA: TGTGCCAGCAGCTCGGGAGCGGGAGGTAACGAGCAGTACTTC; CDR3 protein: CASSSGAGGNEQYF
J gene: TRBJ2-3; D gene: TRBD2; V gene: TRBV6-6; clone size: .; CDR3 DNA: TGTGCCAGTAGCGGGGGTGCAGATACGCAGTATTTT; CDR3 protein: CASSGGADTQYF